This paragraph reports one T cell receptor (beta chain). From germline, CDR1 is MNHNY and CDR2 SVGAGI (reference sequence). The CDR3 covers 14 residues. V dropped 7 bases and J dropped 3; count of bases not matched to a gene: 5. The sample is drawn from a study of control samples from healthy donors and cancer patients. The repertoire was sequenced with immunoSEQ multiplex PCR; TCRdb's copy has only in-frame clones and lacks some. This sample carries roughly 130,000 clones, approximately 90% of them seen once, and the ten largest clones take 3.2%. This TCR derives from a middle-aged man in good health. Specimen: blood. The chain couples TRBV6-6 to TRBJ1-4; TRBD1 matches 7 bases. CDR3 sequence (DNA): TGTGCCAGCACCTCGGGACAGCCTAATGAAAAACTGTTTTTT. Its translation: CASTSGQPNEKLFF.